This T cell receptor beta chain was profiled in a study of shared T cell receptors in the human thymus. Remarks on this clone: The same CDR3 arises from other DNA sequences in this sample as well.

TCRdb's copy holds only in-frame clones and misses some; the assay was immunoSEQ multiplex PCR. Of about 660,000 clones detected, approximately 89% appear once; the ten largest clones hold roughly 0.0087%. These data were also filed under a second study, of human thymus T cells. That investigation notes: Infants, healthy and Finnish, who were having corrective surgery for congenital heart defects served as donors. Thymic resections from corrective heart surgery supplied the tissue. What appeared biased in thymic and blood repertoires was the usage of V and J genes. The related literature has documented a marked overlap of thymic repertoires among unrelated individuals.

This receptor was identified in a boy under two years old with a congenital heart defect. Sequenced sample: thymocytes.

For the CDR3, the DNA is TGTGCCAGCAGTTTTAGCAGCTCCTATAATTCACCCCTCCACTTT. Translated: CASSFSSSYNSPLHF. V is TRBV28 and J is TRBJ1-6; D unclear. The germline V gene encodes CDR1 MDHEN and CDR2 SYDVKM. The length of the CDR3 is 15 residues. The V gene lost 3 bases and the J gene lost 0 bases, with 6 bases spanning the gap.